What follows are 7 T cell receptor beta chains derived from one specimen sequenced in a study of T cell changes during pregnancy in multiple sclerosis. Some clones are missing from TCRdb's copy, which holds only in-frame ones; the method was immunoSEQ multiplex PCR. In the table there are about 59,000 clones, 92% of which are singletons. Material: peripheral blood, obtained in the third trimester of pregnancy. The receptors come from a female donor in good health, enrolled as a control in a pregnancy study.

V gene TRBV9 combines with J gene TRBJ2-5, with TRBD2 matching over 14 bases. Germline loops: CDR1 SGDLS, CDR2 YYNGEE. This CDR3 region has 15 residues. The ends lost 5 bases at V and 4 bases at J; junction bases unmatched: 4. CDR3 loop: CASSQGTSGRETQYF. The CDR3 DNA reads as TGTGCCAGCAGTCAGGGGACTAGCGGGAGAGAGACCCAGTACTTC. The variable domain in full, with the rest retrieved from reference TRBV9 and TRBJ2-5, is DSGVTQTPKHLITATGQRVTLRCSPRSGDLSVYWYQQSLDQGLQFLIQYYNGEERAKGNILERFSAQQFPDLHSELNLSSLELGDSALYFCASSQGTSGRETQYFGPGTRLLVL.

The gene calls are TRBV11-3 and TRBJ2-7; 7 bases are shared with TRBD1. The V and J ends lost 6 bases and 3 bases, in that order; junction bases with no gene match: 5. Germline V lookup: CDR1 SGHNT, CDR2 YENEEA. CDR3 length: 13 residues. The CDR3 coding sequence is TGTGCCAGCAGTTTCGGGACAGTCTACGAGCAGTACTTC. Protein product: CASSFGTVYEQYF.

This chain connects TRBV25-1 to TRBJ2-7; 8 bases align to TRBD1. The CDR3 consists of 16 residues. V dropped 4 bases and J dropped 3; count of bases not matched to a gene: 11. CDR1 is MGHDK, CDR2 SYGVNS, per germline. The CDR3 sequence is CASSATKQGAHYEQYF. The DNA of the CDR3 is TGTGCCAGCAGTGCAACTAAGCAGGGGGCGCACTACGAGCAGTACTTC.

The CDR3 DNA follows: TGCGCCAGCAGCCAGGCAGGGGGCGAGTATGAAGCTTTCTTT. As protein: CASSQAGGEYEAFF. V is TRBV4-3 and J is TRBJ1-1; 8 bases line up with TRBD1. Unmatched junction bases numbered 7, after V lost 3 bases and J lost 7 bases. The germline V gene encodes CDR1 LGHNA and CDR2 YSLEER. The CDR3 has 14 amino acids.

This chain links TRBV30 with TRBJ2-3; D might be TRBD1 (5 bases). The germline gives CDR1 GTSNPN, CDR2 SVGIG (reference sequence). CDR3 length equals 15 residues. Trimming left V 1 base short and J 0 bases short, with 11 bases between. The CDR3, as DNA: TGTGCCTGGAGTGGGGGCCATGACAGCACAGATACGCAGTATTTT. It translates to CAWSGGHDSTDTQYF.

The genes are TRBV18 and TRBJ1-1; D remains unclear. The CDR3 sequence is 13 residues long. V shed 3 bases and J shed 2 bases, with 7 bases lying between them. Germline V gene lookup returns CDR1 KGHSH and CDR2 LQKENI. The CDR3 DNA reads TGTGCCAGCTCACCGGCAATTAACACTGAAGCTTTCTTT. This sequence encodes CASSPAINTEAFF. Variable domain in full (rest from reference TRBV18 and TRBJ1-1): NAGVMQNPRHLVRRRGQEARLRCSPMKGHSHVYWYRQLPEEGLKFMVYLQKENIIDESGMPKERFSAEFPKEGPSILRIQQVVRGDSAAYFCASSPAINTEAFFGQGTRLTVV.

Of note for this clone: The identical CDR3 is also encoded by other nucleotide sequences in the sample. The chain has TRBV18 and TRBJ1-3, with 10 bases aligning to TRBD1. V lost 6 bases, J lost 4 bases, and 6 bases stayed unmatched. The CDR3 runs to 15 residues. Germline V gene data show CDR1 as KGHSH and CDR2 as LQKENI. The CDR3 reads CASSEGQGSGNTIYF. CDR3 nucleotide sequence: TGTGCCAGCTCGGAGGGACAGGGGAGCGGAAACACCATATATTTT.